What follows is one T cell receptor (beta chain) and its context. These data come from a study of radiation and T cells in renal cell carcinoma. Described time point: baseline pretreatment blood. The sample's treatment: 15 Gy SBRT to primary tumor, nephrectomy 4 weeks later. The CDR3 is made up of 14 amino acids. V lost 7 bases, J lost 1 base, and 13 bases lay in between. Per the germline V gene, CDR1 is MNHEY and CDR2 is SVGAGI. The repertoire was sequenced with immunoSEQ multiplex PCR; TCRdb's copy has only in-frame clones and lacks some. The table shows approximately 22,000 clones, with around 80% occurring only once.

The chain employs TRBV6-5 and TRBJ1-1, with D maybe TRBD1 (5 bases). This TCR was sampled from a man between 60 and 70 years old with renal cell carcinoma. Source: blood, taken from a patient whose treatment included radiotherapy and nephrectomy. The CDR3 region is CASNARQTNTEAFF. The CDR3 nucleotides read TGTGCCAGCAATGCACGACAGACGAACACTGAAGCTTTCTTT.